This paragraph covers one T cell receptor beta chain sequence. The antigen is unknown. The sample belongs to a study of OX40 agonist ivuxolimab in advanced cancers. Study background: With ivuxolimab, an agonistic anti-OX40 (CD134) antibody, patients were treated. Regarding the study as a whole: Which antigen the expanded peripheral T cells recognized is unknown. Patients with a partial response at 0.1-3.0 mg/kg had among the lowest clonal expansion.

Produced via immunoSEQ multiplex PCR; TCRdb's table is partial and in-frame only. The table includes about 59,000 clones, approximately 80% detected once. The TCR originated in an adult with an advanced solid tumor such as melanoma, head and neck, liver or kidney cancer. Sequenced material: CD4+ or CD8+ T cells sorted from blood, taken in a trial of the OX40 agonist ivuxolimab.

DNA of the CDR3: TGTGCCAGCAGCTTTGAGGGGGTTGCAGAGACCCAGTACTTC. Translated, it gives CASSFEGVAETQYF. This rearrangement joins TRBV5-4 to TRBJ2-5, with a weak D call TRBD1 (6 bases). V dropped 2 bases and J dropped 4 bases, with 12 bases sitting between them. Germline values: CDR1 SGHNT, CDR2 YYREEE (reference sequence). The CDR3 extends over 14 amino acids.